This T cell receptor beta chain comes out of a study of blood T cell repertoires in COVID-19. Study information: The analysed material was cDNA or gDNA that came from T cells, B-cell-depleted T cells, or PBMCs.

Cohorts were based on clinical histories the participants reported. V shed 0 bases and J 3 bases; nucleotides not matched to a gene: 3. From germline, CDR1 is SGDLS and CDR2 YYNGEE. CDR3 length equals 16 residues. TCRdb's table, derived via immunoSEQ multiplex PCR, lists solely in-frame clones and lacks some. The sample has 210,000 or so clones; around 81% are singletons. Material: PBMCs or T cells enriched from blood (not recorded which). The genes are TRBV9 and TRBJ2-2; 9 nucleotides line up with TRBD2. The sequence was collected from a man aged 30 to 39 with acute COVID-19. CDR3 sequence: CASSVGAGGYTGELFF. The CDR3 nucleotides read TGTGCCAGCAGCGTAGGAGCGGGGGGTTACACCGGGGAGCTGTTTTTT. Looking up the rest from reference TRBV9 and TRBJ2-2 gives the full variable domain: DSGVTQTPKHLITATGQRVTLRCSPRSGDLSVYWYQQSLDQGLQFLIQYYNGEERAKGNILERFSAQQFPDLHSELNLSSLELGDSALYFCASSVGAGGYTGELFFGEGSRLTVL.